Each of the 20 T cell receptor beta chains below was sequenced from the same sample in a study of Ad26.COV2.S vaccination and SARS-CoV-2 variants. Treatment described: some 20 received Ad26.COV2.S at low or high dose, single or two shots; roughly five received placebo; per-sample allocation not given. Material that was analyzed had been drawn on day 63 after the first vaccine or placebo injection. The assay was immunoSEQ multiplex PCR, and TCRdb's table has in-frame clones only and misses some. The sample shows around 380,000 clones, around 85% of them seen only once. Sample: peripheral blood, taken in a trial of Ad26.COV2.S vaccine versus placebo. These receptor sequences come from a person between 18 and 65 years old who received the Ad26.COV2.S COVID-19 vaccine or a placebo.

The V gene is TRBV5-6, the J gene TRBJ1-2; D possibly corresponds to TRBD1 (6 bases). Per the germline V gene, CDR1 is SGHDT and CDR2 is YYEEEE. The CDR3 has 13 residues. V was clipped by 4 bases and J by 4 bases, with 11 bases between them. The chain's CDR3 is CASSITGIYGYTF. The CDR3 bases are TGTGCCAGCAGCATTACAGGGATCTATGGCTACACCTTC. The entire variable domain, with the rest obtained from reference TRBV5-6 and TRBJ1-2, is as follows: DAGVTQSPTHLIKTRGQQVTLRCSPKSGHDTVSWYQQALGQGPQFIFQYYEEEERQRGNFPDRFSGHQFPNYSSELNVNALLLGDSALYLCASSITGIYGYTFGSGTRLTVV.

The J gene is TRBJ1-6, the V gene TRBV6-1; TRBD1 aligns across 7 bases. The CDR3 is made up of 14 amino acids. The V and J ends lost 2 bases and 10 bases, in that order; junction bases with no gene match: 5. Germline V gives CDR1 MNHNS, CDR2 SASEGT. The CDR3 bases are TGTGCCAGCAGTGAACTTGGAGGGGGCTCACCCCTCCACTTT. This sequence encodes CASSELGGGSPLHF.

V gene TRBV3-1 (or the pseudogene TRBV3-2) combines with J gene TRBJ2-7; 8 bases align to TRBD1. Germline V gives CDR1 LGHDT, CDR2 YNNKEL (reference sequence). The CDR3 covers 14 residues. J was trimmed by 7 bases and V by 1 base; bases with no gene match: 6. The CDR3 sequence is CASSQARRDREQYF. CDR3 nucleotides: TGTGCCAGCAGCCAAGCCCGGAGGGACAGGGAGCAGTACTTC.

The chain is built from TRBV25-1 and TRBJ2-5; unclear D gene. From germline, CDR1 is MGHDK and CDR2 SYGVNS. This CDR3 region has 15 residues. V lost 3 bases, J lost 0 bases, and 11 bases lay in between. This CDR3 reads CASSDTHAYQETQYF. DNA for the CDR3: TGTGCCAGCAGTGACACACACGCGTACCAAGAGACCCAGTACTTC.

The chain links TRBV29-1 to TRBJ1-5, with a weak D call TRBD1 (5 bases). Trimming stripped 1 base from V and 4 bases from J, with 11 bases between. CDR1 and CDR2 from the germline V gene are SQVTM and ANQGSEA. The CDR3 loop spans 14 amino acids. The chain's CDR3 is CSVEATAGNQPQHF. DNA for the CDR3: TGCAGCGTTGAAGCCACCGCAGGGAATCAGCCCCAGCATTTT.

This clone was seen once. The chain is built from TRBV4-1 and TRBJ2-5; TRBD2 matches at 8 bases. Germline assignment: CDR1 MGHRA and CDR2 YSYEKL. This CDR3 is built from 14 residues. J lost 5 bases, V lost 3 bases, and 5 bases had no gene match. CDR3 sequence reads: CASSQRTSWETQYF. CDR3 sequence (DNA): TGCGCCAGCAGCCAGAGGACTAGCTGGGAGACCCAGTACTTC.

V gene TRBV7-9 combines with J gene TRBJ2-3; TRBD1 agrees at 7 bases. J was trimmed by 6 bases and V by 5 bases; bases with no gene match: 8. Germline V gene sequence: CDR1 SEHNR, CDR2 FQNEAQ (reference sequence). The CDR3 loop spans 14 amino acids. Here the CDR3 reads CASSTLDRADTQYF. The CDR3, as DNA: TGTGCCAGCAGCACGCTCGACAGGGCTGATACGCAGTATTTT.

The CDR3 loop is CASSLYASSSYEQYF. DNA of the CDR3: TGTGCCAGCAGCTTATATGCCAGCAGCTCCTACGAGCAGTACTTC. The chain couples TRBV7-9 to TRBJ2-7; D gene unclear. The CDR3 runs to 15 residues. Trimming shortened V by 2 bases and J by 0 bases, and 11 bases separated the two germline ends. CDR1 SEHNR and CDR2 FQNEAQ come from the germline V gene (reference sequence). Full variable domain (remainder filled in from reference TRBV7-9 and TRBJ2-7): DTGVSQNPRHKITKRGQNVTFRCDPISEHNRLYWYRQTLGQGPEFLTYFQNEAQLEKSRLLSDRFSAERPKGSFSTLEIQRTEQGDSAMYLCASSLYASSSYEQYFGPGTRLTVT.

The chain joins TRBV29-1 to TRBJ1-2, with D hard to call. The V gene's germline CDR1 is SQVTM and CDR2 ANQGSEA. The V end was cut by 6 bases, the J end by 3 bases, with 8 bases between. CDR3 length: 11 residues. The CDR3 DNA is TGCAGCGTAGCCTCAGACTATGGCTACACCTTC. It codes for CSVASDYGYTF.

This chain uses TRBV29-1 with TRBJ1-1; no definite D call. CDR3 size: 13 residues. CDR1 and CDR2 from the germline V gene are SQVTM and ANQGSEA. V dropped 7 bases and J dropped 2 bases, with 14 bases sitting between them. DNA of the CDR3: TGCAGCGCCCGAAGGAGAGGAAACACTGAAGCTTTCTTT. Residues: CSARRRGNTEAFF.

The gene calls are TRBV5-4 and TRBJ2-1, with 10 bases fitting TRBD2. The CDR3 has 15 residues. In germline, CDR1 is SGHNT, CDR2 YYREEE (reference sequence). Losses at the gene ends were 4 bases for V and 3 bases for J; bases not matched to a gene: 4. CDR3 protein: CASSPGLADYNEQFF. CDR3 DNA sequence: TGTGCCAGCAGCCCTGGACTAGCGGACTACAATGAGCAGTTCTTC.

The count of this clone is one. The gene calls are TRBV2 and TRBJ2-1, with TRBD2 matching 7 bases. V lost 0 bases, J lost 4 bases, and 6 bases stayed unmatched. CDR3 size: 16 residues. Germline lookup yields CDR1 SNHLY and CDR2 FYNNEI. CDR3 nucleotide sequence: TGTGCCAGCAGTGAAGCGAGCCTAGCGGATTACAATGAGCAGTTCTTC. Translating it yields CASSEASLADYNEQFF.

The rearrangement links TRBV6-5 to TRBJ2-2, with D tentatively TRBD2 (5 bases). This CDR3 contains 15 residues. Germline CDR1 reads MNHEY; CDR2 reads SVGAGI. V dropped 8 bases and J dropped 3 bases, with 16 bases sitting between them. The CDR3 DNA sequence: TGTGCCAGCGGGAGAAAAGGTCTCCACACCGGGGAGCTGTTTTTT. Its translation: CASGRKGLHTGELFF.

The gene calls are TRBV30 and TRBJ1-2; possible D gene TRBD1, 6 bases. Germline CDR1 GTSNPN, CDR2 SVGIG (reference sequence). V was pared by 3 bases and J by 5 bases, with 13 bases between. The CDR3 runs 13 residues. CDR3 nucleotide sequence: TGTGCCTGGAGCAGAGGGGGGGAATATGGCTACACCTTC. Translating it yields CAWSRGGEYGYTF.

The V and J genes are TRBV7-9 and TRBJ1-1, with a tentative D call TRBD1 (6 bases). Deletions cut 5 bases from V and 8 bases from J, with 12 bases between. Germline V lookup: CDR1 SEHNR, CDR2 FQNEAQ (reference sequence). CDR3 length: 12 residues. The CDR3 nucleotides read TGTGCCAGCAGCCACGGGGGCCTCGAAGCTTTCTTT. Translating it yields CASSHGGLEAFF.

The CDR3 DNA follows: TGTGCCAGCAGACCGGGGTTATATCAGCCCCAGCATTTT. Translating gives CASRPGLYQPQHF. V and J are TRBV6-5 and TRBJ1-5; no definite D call. Trimming removed 6 bases at V and 5 bases at J, with 11 bases between. There are 13 residues in the CDR3. CDR1 and CDR2 from the germline V gene are MNHEY and SVGAGI.

V is TRBV5-4 and J is TRBJ2-7, with 9 bases lining up with TRBD1. J was trimmed by 6 bases and V by 3 bases; bases with no gene match: 4. CDR3 length equals 13 residues. Germline CDR1 SGHNT, CDR2 YYREEE (reference sequence). CDR3 protein: CASSSGQGSEQYF. The CDR3 DNA sequence: TGTGCCAGCAGCTCCGGACAGGGGAGCGAGCAGTACTTC. The full variable domain, in which reference TRBV5-4 and TRBJ2-7 provide the parts outside the CDR3, is ETGVTQSPTHLIKTRGQQVTLRCSSQSGHNTVSWYQQALGQGPQFIFQYYREEENGRGNFPPRFSGLQFPNYSSELNVNALELDDSALYLCASSSGQGSEQYFGPGTRLTVT.

This clone came up once. The rearrangement uses TRBV6-5 and TRBJ2-2, with D tentatively TRBD1 (5 bases). In germline, CDR1 is MNHEY, CDR2 SVGAGI. V lost 2 bases and J lost 4, with 14 bases in between. The CDR3 length is 16 residues. The CDR3 reads CASSYAGAPVTGELFF. The CDR3 DNA reads TGTGCCAGCAGTTACGCTGGGGCGCCAGTCACCGGGGAGCTGTTTTTT.

The chain carries TRBV6-5 and TRBJ2-5; maybe TRBD2 (6 bases). The CDR3 length is 14 residues. The V end lost 2 bases, the J end lost 2 bases, and 9 bases lay between the germline ends. Germline CDR1 and CDR2: MNHEY and SVGAGI. Here the CDR3 DNA reads TGTGCCAGCAGTTACGGGACTGGACAAGAGACCCAGTACTTC. Its protein product is CASSYGTGQETQYF.

The chain links TRBV7-2 to TRBJ1-6; D uncertain. The CDR3 spans 14 residues. Germline V gene sequence: CDR1 SGHTA, CDR2 FQGNSA. V gave up 3 bases and J gave up 8 bases, with 11 bases separating them. The CDR3 DNA reads TGTGCCAGCAGCTTTCAAGGCTTTGATTCACCCCTCCACTTT. Its translation: CASSFQGFDSPLHF.